The 31 T cell receptor beta chains below come from one sample, sequenced in a study of human T cells and chemical hapten exposure listed by TCRdb under 2021. What the time point label conveys for this sample: patch test 2, 6 weeks after DPC sensitization. In light of the paper, this sample's treatment or condition label describes: therapeutic diphenylcyclopropenone sensitization with weekly scalp DPC. Libraries were constructed by RACE. Sequenced using a NextSeq 500. The public reads were quality trimmed at Q25 with fastp and then assembled into clones with MiXCR by TCRdb, keeping productive beta chains. Records with the same CDR3 protein are collapsed into one entry carrying the most frequent genes and DNA. This sample gives about 140,000 distinct CDR3 sequences in total; approximately 12% of them show up just once. The biggest ten clones account for under 1.5% of the sample. The starting material was whole blood, obtained in connection with sensitization to the hapten diphenylcyclopropenone (DPC). Every receptor here comes from a woman aged 45-59 years with alopecia areata. Some clones in this sample may be carry-over from other donors' samples.

V and J are TRBV14 and TRBJ2-7; D possibly corresponds to TRBD2 (5 bases). Germline V gene data show CDR1 as SGHDN and CDR2 as FVKESK. The CDR3 runs 13 residues. V lost 1 base and J lost 9, with 13 bases in between. The CDR3 DNA follows: TGTGCCAGCAGCCAAGCTGGTTCGGGGTCGCAGTACTTC. This encodes CASSQAGSGSQYF. Together with reference TRBV14 and TRBJ2-7, the CDR3 gives the full variable domain: EAGVTQFPSHSVIEKGQTVTLRCDPISGHDNLYWYRRVMGKEIKFLLHFVKESKQDESGMPNNRFLAERTGGTYSTLKVQPAELEDSGVYFCASSQAGSGSQYFGPGTRLTVT.

Many counts were recorded for this clonotype. The chain links TRBV9 to TRBJ1-3; perhaps TRBD1 as D (5 bases). Deletions cut 4 bases from V and 7 bases from J, with 15 bases between. The CDR3 covers 14 residues. Germline CDR1 SGDLS, CDR2 YYNGEE. DNA of the CDR3: TGTGCCAGCAGCCCACGACGGGGCCCGAACACCATATATTTT. It is translated as CASSPRRGPNTIYF.

This clonotype came up many times. The gene calls are TRBV13 and TRBJ2-7, with D hard to call. This CDR3 region has 12 residues. Germline CDR1 PRHDT, CDR2 FYEKMQ (reference sequence). Trimming left V 4 bases short and J 2 bases short, with 6 bases between. The CDR3 reads CASSSDPYEQYF. The CDR3 bases are TGTGCCAGCAGCTCCGACCCCTACGAGCAGTACTTC.

The CDR3 spells CASRGGTWSYNSPLHF. The CDR3 DNA is TGTGCCAGCAGAGGGGGAACCTGGTCCTATAATTCACCCCTCCACTTT. The chain links TRBV28 to TRBJ1-6, with D possibly being TRBD1 (6 bases). V dropped 6 bases and J dropped 1 base, with 13 bases sitting between them. The CDR3 is 16 residues long. From germline, CDR1 is MDHEN and CDR2 SYDVKM.

This CDR3 is CASSRDADTQYF. CDR3 in DNA: TGTGCCAGTAGTAGGGACGCAGATACGCAGTATTTT. This sequence joins TRBV19 and TRBJ2-3, with D tentatively TRBD1 or TRBD2 (5 bases each). The CDR3 covers 12 residues. Germline loops: CDR1 LNHDA, CDR2 SQIVND (reference sequence). The V gene lost 4 bases and the J gene lost 4 bases, with 6 bases spanning the gap. Together with reference TRBV19 and TRBJ2-3, the CDR3 gives the full variable domain: DGGITQSPKYLFRKEGQNVTLSCEQNLNHDAMYWYRQDPGQGLRLIYYSQIVNDFQKGDIAEGYSVSREKKESFPLTVTSAQKNPTAFYLCASSRDADTQYFGPGTRLTVL.

The sample holds many counts of this clonotype. The rearrangement links TRBV28 to TRBJ2-7, with D tentatively TRBD1 or TRBD2 (5 bases each). The length of the CDR3 is 15 residues. Looked up from germline, CDR1 is MDHEN and CDR2 is SYDVKM. V lost 7 bases, J lost 2 bases, and 18 bases lay in between. DNA of the CDR3: TGTGCCAGCAACCTTTCTCCGGGACCACCCTACGAGCAGTACTTC. Translated: CASNLSPGPPYEQYF.

This clonotype was counted only a few times. The chain employs TRBV11-2 and TRBJ2-4, with D possibly being TRBD2 (6 bases). V lost 1 base, J lost 0 bases, and 13 bases lay in between. The CDR3 has 17 amino acids. Germline CDR1 is SGHAT and CDR2 is FQNNGV. CDR3 sequence: CASSLVSTGAAKNIQYF. Written as DNA, the CDR3 is TGTGCCAGCAGCTTAGTGAGTACGGGAGCAGCCAAAAACATTCAGTACTTC.

Comments on this clonotype: This sequence may be a read error, since a much larger clone differs from it by one base. The chain links TRBV29-1 to TRBJ2-2; D unclear. The germline V gene encodes CDR1 SQVTM and CDR2 ANQGSEA. CDR3 length equals 17 residues. Trimming shortened V by 7 bases and J by 2 bases, and 23 bases separated the two germline ends. The CDR3 spells CSAERHQGLGNTGELFF. Written as DNA, the CDR3 is TGCAGCGCCGAGCGACACCAAGGATTGGGAAACACCGGGGAGCTGTTTTTT.

This clonotype showed up just a few times. The J gene is TRBJ2-7, the V gene TRBV27; maybe TRBD2 (5 bases). Germline lookup yields CDR1 MNHEY and CDR2 SMNVEV (reference sequence). The V end lost 3 bases, the J end lost 5 bases, and 11 bases lay between the germline ends. This CDR3 comprises 13 residues. The DNA for the CDR3 is TGTGCCAGCAGTTTTTCTTGGAGGAACGAGCAGTACTTC. It encodes CASSFSWRNEQYF.

This clonotype was recorded at least ten times. The rearrangement links TRBV5-1 to TRBJ2-1; 8 bases align to TRBD2. This CDR3 has 18 residues. Looked up from germline, CDR1 is SGHRS and CDR2 is YFSETQ. Germline trimming cut 1 base from V and 1 base from J; bases unmatched to any gene: 10. The CDR3 sequence is CASSLNRGRTYSYNEQFF. CDR3 DNA: TGCGCCAGCAGCTTGAATCGCGGGAGGACCTATTCCTACAATGAGCAGTTCTTC.

This clonotype was counted at least ten times. The chain has TRBV19 and TRBJ2-1; 11 bases are a match to TRBD2. With V trimmed by 2 bases and J by 7 bases, 7 bases remained unmatched. Germline CDR1 and CDR2: LNHDA and SQIVND (reference sequence). CDR3 length: 16 amino acids. The CDR3 region has the DNA TGTGCCAGTAGTATACAGAGGTCTAGCGGGAGGAATGAGCAGTTCTTC. Its protein is CASSIQRSSGRNEQFF. Full variable domain (outside the CDR3, taken from reference TRBV19 and TRBJ2-1): DGGITQSPKYLFRKEGQNVTLSCEQNLNHDAMYWYRQDPGQGLRLIYYSQIVNDFQKGDIAEGYSVSREKKESFPLTVTSAQKNPTAFYLCASSIQRSSGRNEQFFGPGTRLTVL.

This clonotype was observed a handful of times. In DNA, the CDR3 is TGTGCCAGCAGCTTAAACGGTGGCTCTAGCGGAGAGCAGTTCTTC. Translating it yields CASSLNGGSSGEQFF. The chain carries TRBV7-3 and TRBJ2-1; TRBD2 matches at 7 bases. The CDR3 has 15 amino acids. Germline loops: CDR1 SGHTA, CDR2 FQGTGA. V dropped 1 base and J dropped 10; count of bases not matched to a gene: 10.

This clonotype was observed many times. The rearrangement links TRBV27 to TRBJ1-2, with a possible D match to TRBD1 (6 bases). Trimming pared 2 bases from V and 0 bases from J, leaving 13 bases between. The CDR3 loop spans 16 amino acids. Germline V gene data show CDR1 as MNHEY and CDR2 as SMNVEV (reference sequence). This CDR3 reads CASSLQWGASNYGYTF. CDR3 nucleotides: TGTGCCAGCAGTTTACAGTGGGGGGCCTCTAACTATGGCTACACCTTC.

This clonotype was counted a few times. J is TRBJ2-6 and V is TRBV29-1; no firm D call. There are 13 residues in the CDR3. V was shortened by 3 bases and J by 4 bases, with 7 bases between the two germline ends. Germline V gives CDR1 SQVTM, CDR2 ANQGSEA. CDR3 sequence reads: CSVEAAGANVLTF. CDR3 coding DNA: TGCAGCGTTGAGGCAGCAGGGGCCAACGTCCTGACTTTC. Using reference TRBV29-1 and TRBJ2-6 for the parts outside the CDR3, the full variable domain is SAVISQKPSRDICQRGTSLTIQCQVDSQVTMMFWYRQQPGQSLTLIATANQGSEATYESGFVIDKFPISRPNLTFSTLTVSNMSPEDSSIYLCSVEAAGANVLTFGAGSRLTVL.

The chain employs TRBV29-1 and TRBJ1-5, with D possibly TRBD1 on 6 matching bases. The CDR3 consists of 12 residues. Germline V gene sequence: CDR1 SQVTM, CDR2 ANQGSEA. With 6 bases removed from V and 4 bases from J, the gap between germline ends came to 10 bases. The CDR3 loop is CSVGGQNQPQHF. The CDR3 coding sequence is TGCAGCGTAGGAGGACAGAATCAGCCCCAGCATTTT.

This clonotype was counted a few times. This chain joins TRBV3-1 and TRBJ2-2; TRBD2 might be the D (6 bases). Germline V gene data show CDR1 as LGHDT and CDR2 as YNNKEL (reference sequence). The CDR3 is 17 amino acids. Trimming removed 1 base from V and 3 bases from J, with 15 bases in between. CDR3 sequence: CASSQGRGKAHTGELFF. The CDR3 region has the DNA TGTGCCAGCAGCCAAGGACGGGGGAAGGCCCACACCGGGGAGCTGTTTTTT.

This clonotype turned up a few times. The genes are TRBV19 and TRBJ2-2; perhaps TRBD2 as D (5 bases). CDR1 and CDR2 (germline): LNHDA, SQIVND (reference sequence). The CDR3 has 16 residues. Between the trimmed V and J ends, which lost 5 bases and 4 bases, there was a span of 17 bases. CDR3: CASSSPDWILTGELFF. In nucleotides, the CDR3 is TGTGCCAGTAGTTCCCCGGACTGGATTCTCACCGGGGAGCTGTTTTTT.

This clonotype was seen ten or more times. The chain carries TRBV5-1 and TRBJ1-4, with no clear D. V lost 0 bases to trimming and J lost 0 bases, with 3 bases between them. This CDR3 is built from 14 residues. Germline V gives CDR1 SGHRS, CDR2 YFSETQ. DNA for the CDR3: TGCGCCAGCAGCTTGGATTCAACTAATGAAAAACTGTTTTTT. It specifies CASSLDSTNEKLFF.

The chain has TRBV6-5 and TRBJ2-5, with 7 nucleotides matching TRBD1. Losses at the gene ends were 4 bases for V and 0 bases for J; bases not matched to a gene: 5. The CDR3 loop spans 15 amino acids. CDR1 MNHEY and CDR2 SVGAGI come from the germline V gene. As DNA, the CDR3 is TGTGCCAGCAGTTCCCTGGGACAGTACCAAGAGACCCAGTACTTC. This encodes CASSSLGQYQETQYF.

This chain links TRBV2 with TRBJ1-5; no clear D gene. CDR1 is SNHLY, CDR2 FYNNEI, per germline. The CDR3 consists of 12 residues. The V end lost 8 bases, the J end lost 6 bases, and 11 bases lay between the germline ends. CDR3 sequence (DNA): TGTGCCAGCGGAGGGTTAGGTCAGCCCCAGCATTTT. This encodes CASGGLGQPQHF.

This clonotype was seen ten or more times. This chain uses TRBV30 with TRBJ1-2; perhaps TRBD1 as D (5 bases). In germline, CDR1 is GTSNPN, CDR2 SVGIG (reference sequence). The CDR3 covers 12 residues. V was cut by 3 bases and J by 7 bases, with 12 bases left in between. CDR3 residues: CAWRAGTGGYTF. CDR3 DNA: TGTGCCTGGAGGGCAGGGACCGGTGGCTACACCTTC.

V and J are TRBV5-4 and TRBJ2-2; weak D call: TRBD1 (6 bases). The CDR3 has 14 residues. Deletions cut 4 bases from V and 5 bases from J, with 12 bases between. Germline V gene lookup returns CDR1 SGHNT and CDR2 YYREEE (reference sequence). CDR3 nucleotides: TGTGCCAGCAGCCTAAGACAGGAAACCGGGGAGCTGTTTTTT. As protein: CASSLRQETGELFF. Together with reference TRBV5-4 and TRBJ2-2, the CDR3 gives the full variable domain: ETGVTQSPTHLIKTRGQQVTLRCSSQSGHNTVSWYQQALGQGPQFIFQYYREEENGRGNFPPRFSGLQFPNYSSELNVNALELDDSALYLCASSLRQETGELFFGEGSRLTVL.

The CDR3 here is CASTRGGEETQYF. The CDR3 coding sequence is TGTGCCAGCACCCGAGGGGGGGAAGAGACCCAGTACTTC. The rearrangement joins TRBV28 to TRBJ2-5; the D gene is possibly TRBD2 (7 bases). Trimming left V 7 bases short and J 3 bases short, with 12 bases between. Germline CDR1 reads MDHEN; CDR2 reads SYDVKM. CDR3 length: 13 residues.

The chain links TRBV5-5 to TRBJ2-7; a possible D gene is TRBD1 (6 bases). This CDR3 contains 14 residues. V was pared by 4 bases and J by 7 bases, with 18 bases between. Germline CDR1 SGHKS, CDR2 YYEKEE (reference sequence). The CDR3 sequence is CASSAYLDRREQYF. The CDR3 DNA is TGTGCCAGCAGCGCCTACCTCGACAGGAGAGAGCAGTACTTC.

This clonotype was picked up a small number of times. In DNA form, the CDR3 reads TGTGCCAGCAGCGTAGGTCCCGGGAGCGAGCAGTACTTC. Its protein is CASSVGPGSEQYF. The rearrangement joins TRBV9 to TRBJ2-7; weak D call: TRBD2 (6 bases). The V end lost 0 bases, the J end lost 6 bases, and 10 bases lay between the germline ends. CDR3 length equals 13 residues. CDR1 and CDR2 from the germline V gene are SGDLS and YYNGEE.

This chain joins TRBV28 and TRBJ1-2; tentatively, D is TRBD1 (5 bases). The germline V gene has CDR1 MDHEN and CDR2 SYDVKM. Trimming took off 7 bases at V and 7 bases at J, with 19 bases between the two ends. This CDR3 contains 14 residues. The CDR3 DNA follows: TGTGCCAGCACCTACGGGGGGGATTACGGTGGCTACACCTTC. This gives the protein CASTYGGDYGGYTF.

A few counts support this clonotype. The chain is built from TRBV5-1 and TRBJ2-2, with D perhaps matching TRBD1 (6 bases). The CDR3 has 19 residues. The V and J ends lost 0 bases and 7 bases respectively, with 25 bases between them. Germline lookup yields CDR1 SGHRS and CDR2 YFSETQ. CDR3 in amino acids: CASSLVSPARGDNGGELFF. The CDR3 nucleotides are TGCGCCAGCAGCTTGGTTAGTCCCGCCAGGGGAGATAATGGCGGGGAGCTGTTTTTT.

This clonotype was found many times. The gene calls are TRBV25-1 and TRBJ1-1; D not certain. CDR3 length: 12 amino acids. Trimming took off 4 bases at V and 0 bases at J, with 3 bases between the two ends. Germline V lookup: CDR1 MGHDK, CDR2 SYGVNS. CDR3 coding DNA: TGTGCCAGCAGTGTGATGAACACTGAAGCTTTCTTT. The encoded protein is CASSVMNTEAFF.

This clonotype was recorded a few times. The V gene is TRBV6-1, the J gene TRBJ2-1, with 7 nucleotides matching TRBD2. Losses at the gene ends were 4 bases for V and 10 bases for J; bases not matched to a gene: 4. Germline CDR1 is MNHNS and CDR2 is SASEGT. CDR3 length equals 12 residues. CDR3 loop: CASSALGGEQFF. CDR3 DNA: TGTGCCAGCAGTGCATTGGGGGGGGAGCAGTTCTTC.

This clonotype was seen more than once but under ten times. The V gene is TRBV24-1, the J gene TRBJ2-1, with D unclear. With 4 bases removed from V and 6 bases from J, the gap between germline ends came to 9 bases. CDR3 length equals 13 residues. From germline, CDR1 is KGHDR and CDR2 SFDVKD. The CDR3 spells CATSEPPGNEQFF. The CDR3 DNA follows: TGTGCCACCAGTGAACCCCCGGGCAATGAGCAGTTCTTC.

This sequence joins TRBV3-1 and TRBJ2-7, with TRBD2 matching 8 bases. Germline trimming cut 6 bases from V and 0 bases from J; bases unmatched to any gene: 4. Per germline, CDR1 LGHDT and CDR2 YNNKEL (reference sequence). CDR3 length: 14 residues. Here the CDR3 DNA reads TGTGCCAGCAGTCCCGGGAGGGGCTCCTACGAGCAGTACTTC. This gives the protein CASSPGRGSYEQYF.